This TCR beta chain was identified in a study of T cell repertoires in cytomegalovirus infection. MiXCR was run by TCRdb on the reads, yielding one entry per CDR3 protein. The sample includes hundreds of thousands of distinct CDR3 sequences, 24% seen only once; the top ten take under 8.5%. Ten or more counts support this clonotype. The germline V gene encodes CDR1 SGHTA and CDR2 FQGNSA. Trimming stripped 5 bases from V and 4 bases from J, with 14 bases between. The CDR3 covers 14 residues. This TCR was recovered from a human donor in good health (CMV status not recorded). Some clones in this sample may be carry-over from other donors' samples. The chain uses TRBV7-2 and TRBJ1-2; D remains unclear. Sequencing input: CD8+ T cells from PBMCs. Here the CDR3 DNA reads TGTGCCAGCAGCACCGGTTCGGAGCGCTATGGCTACACCTTC. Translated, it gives CASSTGSERYGYTF. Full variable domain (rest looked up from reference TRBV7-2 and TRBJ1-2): GAGVSQSPSNKVTEKGKDVELRCDPISGHTALYWYRQSLGQGLEFLIYFQGNSAPDKSGLPSDRFSAERTGGSVSTLTIQRTQQEDSAVYLCASSTGSERYGYTFGSGTRLTVV.